One sample yielded the 20 T cell receptor beta chains listed below, sequenced in a study of cytomegalovirus exposure and HLA in healthy donors. The primer mix had 60 Vbeta and 13 Jbeta primers. Produced via immunoSEQ multiplex PCR; TCRdb's table is partial and in-frame only. The data show some 87,000 clones, 65% to 80% seen once. Sequenced material: PBMCs. Source of these receptors: a woman between 50 and 59 years old in good health and CMV-seropositive.

This chain links TRBV4-2 with TRBJ1-2, with TRBD1 matching over 8 bases. V was clipped by 0 bases and J by 2 bases; unmatched bases: 2. The germline V gene encodes CDR1 LGHNA and CDR2 YNFKEQ. This CDR3 is built from 15 residues. The CDR3 here is CASSQDQGANYGYTF. CDR3 coding DNA: TGTGCCAGCAGCCAAGATCAGGGGGCGAACTATGGCTACACCTTC.

Written as DNA, the CDR3 is TGTGCCTGGAGCCCGGGACAAAGCAATCAGCCCCAGCATTTT. It is translated as CAWSPGQSNQPQHF. The gene calls are TRBV30 and TRBJ1-5; possible D gene TRBD1, 6 bases. The CDR3 has 14 amino acids. Between the trimmed V and J ends, which lost 3 bases and 1 base, there was a span of 10 bases. In germline, CDR1 is GTSNPN, CDR2 SVGIG (reference sequence).

The table lists this clone with a few counts. The rearrangement joins TRBV4-1 to TRBJ2-7, with D perhaps TRBD2 (6 bases). Trimming cost V 4 bases and J 6 bases, with 19 bases left between them. Per the germline V gene, CDR1 is MGHRA and CDR2 is YSYEKL. The CDR3 totals 15 residues. The CDR3 spells CASSPPGTYRGEQYF. The DNA for the CDR3 is TGCGCCAGCAGCCCTCCCGGGACTTACCGAGGCGAGCAGTACTTC.

This clone was seen a handful of times. The chain couples TRBV25-1 to TRBJ1-1; no clear D. Germline V CDR1 and CDR2: MGHDK, SYGVNS. V was shortened by 0 bases and J by 1 base, with 6 bases between the two germline ends. This CDR3 comprises 14 residues. The CDR3 protein is CASSEYQANTEAFF. For the CDR3, the DNA is TGTGCCAGCAGTGAATACCAGGCGAACACTGAAGCTTTCTTT.

This chain uses TRBV6-1 with TRBJ1-2, with TRBD1 as a possible D gene (5 bases). Germline V lookup: CDR1 MNHNS, CDR2 SASEGT. This CDR3 has 13 residues. Trimming removed 3 bases at V and 4 bases at J, with 9 bases between. Here the CDR3 reads CASSEEGLYGYTF. In nucleotides, the CDR3 is TGTGCCAGCAGTGAGGAGGGGCTCTATGGCTACACCTTC.

The chain uses TRBV11-2 and TRBJ1-4; D is ambiguous. Between the trimmed V and J ends, which lost 6 bases and 3 bases, there was a span of 14 bases. This CDR3 comprises 15 residues. CDR1 is SGHAT and CDR2 is FQNNGV in the germline V gene. The CDR3: CASRPPGVANEKLFF. The CDR3 region has the DNA TGTGCCAGCAGACCCCCGGGAGTAGCTAATGAAAAACTGTTTTTT.

The chain links TRBV19 to TRBJ1-5, with TRBD1 matching 7 bases. The CDR3 length is 16 residues. From germline, CDR1 is LNHDA and CDR2 SQIVND (reference sequence). The V segment lost 7 bases and the J segment 3 bases; nucleotides outside the gene matches: 12. The CDR3 DNA reads as TGTGCCAGTACTCTCGACAGGGTGGGTGTCAATCAGCCCCAGCATTTT. Translated, it gives CASTLDRVGVNQPQHF.

The V gene is TRBV6-5, the J gene TRBJ1-4, with 8 bases aligning to TRBD1. The V gene's germline CDR1 is MNHEY and CDR2 SVGAGI. The CDR3 consists of 14 residues. Unmatched junction bases numbered 7, after V lost 8 bases and J lost 5 bases. This CDR3 is CASSRQGSNEKLFF. The CDR3 nucleotides read TGTGCCAGCTCCCGACAGGGGTCGAATGAAAAACTGTTTTTT.

This clone was seen a handful of times. The V gene is TRBV5-1, the J gene TRBJ2-1; 8 nucleotides align to TRBD2. V dropped 3 bases and J dropped 8; count of bases not matched to a gene: 1. This CDR3 is 12 amino acids long. Germline lookup yields CDR1 SGHRS and CDR2 YFSETQ. In nucleotides, the CDR3 is TGCGCCAGCAGCTGGACTAGCTATGAGCAGTTCTTC. Protein sequence: CASSWTSYEQFF.

V usage is TRBV5-8 and J usage is TRBJ2-5; 13 bases align to TRBD2. The CDR3 extends over 15 amino acids. Losses at the gene ends were 5 bases for V and 2 bases for J; bases not matched to a gene: 3. The germline CDR1 and CDR2 sequences are SGHTS and YDEGEE. CDR3 sequence reads: CASSSGLAGQETQYF. The CDR3 DNA follows: TGTGCCAGCAGTTCGGGACTAGCGGGGCAAGAGACCCAGTACTTC.

In DNA, the CDR3 is TGTGCCAGCAGCGTCGAAACGGACAGGTCTGAAGCTTTCTTT. This codes for CASSVETDRSEAFF. The J gene is TRBJ1-1, the V gene TRBV9; 7 bases are shared with TRBD1. V was clipped by 2 bases and J by 6 bases; unmatched bases: 7. Germline V gene lookup returns CDR1 SGDLS and CDR2 YYNGEE. The CDR3 is 14 residues long.

This clone has a handful of counts. V and J are TRBV5-6 and TRBJ1-2; D possibly corresponds to TRBD1 (6 bases). The germline CDR1 and CDR2 sequences are SGHDT and YYEEEE. V shed 4 bases and J shed 5 bases, with 12 bases lying between them. CDR3 size: 13 residues. Written as DNA, the CDR3 is TGTGCCAGCAGCCTACAGGACAGATATGGCTACACCTTC. Translated, it gives CASSLQDRYGYTF. Filled out from reference TRBV5-6 and TRBJ1-2, the complete variable domain reads DAGVTQSPTHLIKTRGQQVTLRCSPKSGHDTVSWYQQALGQGPQFIFQYYEEEERQRGNFPDRFSGHQFPNYSSELNVNALLLGDSALYLCASSLQDRYGYTFGSGTRLTVV.

The chain has TRBV28 and TRBJ1-1, with D possibly matching TRBD1 (5 bases). Per the germline V gene, CDR1 is MDHEN and CDR2 is SYDVKM. With 9 bases removed from V and 5 bases from J, the gap between germline ends came to 22 bases. The CDR3 totals 15 residues. CDR3 protein: CASRQPAGWWTEAFF. The DNA for the CDR3 is TGTGCCAGTCGACAGCCGGCAGGGTGGTGGACTGAAGCTTTCTTT.

CDR3 in amino acids: CASSYYRGLSGTEAFF. CDR3 DNA: TGTGCCAGCAGTTACTACAGGGGGCTCTCGGGCACTGAAGCTTTCTTT. The chain links TRBV28 to TRBJ1-1; 9 bases match TRBD1. From germline, CDR1 is MDHEN and CDR2 SYDVKM. CDR3 length: 16 residues. The junction had 10 bases not matched to a gene; V was cut back by 4 bases and J by 4 bases. The full variable domain, completed using reference TRBV28 and TRBJ1-1, is DVKVTQSSRYLVKRTGEKVFLECVQDMDHENMFWYRQDPGLGLRLIYFSYDVKMKEKGDIPEGYSVSREKKERFSLILESASTNQTSMYLCASSYYRGLSGTEAFFGQGTRLTVV.

CDR3: CASSRQAQETQYF. The CDR3 nucleotides read TGTGCCAGCAGTCGACAGGCCCAAGAGACCCAGTACTTC. The gene calls are TRBV7-2 and TRBJ2-5; D may be TRBD1 (6 bases). V gave up 6 bases and J gave up 1 base, with 9 bases separating them. This CDR3 comprises 13 residues. In germline, CDR1 is SGHTA, CDR2 FQGNSA.

V usage is TRBV9 and J usage is TRBJ2-5; D gene unclear. This CDR3 contains 11 residues. V lost 0 bases and J lost 5, with 2 bases in between. CDR1 and CDR2 from the germline V gene are SGDLS and YYNGEE. The CDR3 protein is CASSVAETQYF. In DNA, the CDR3 is TGTGCCAGCAGCGTAGCGGAGACCCAGTACTTC.

The gene calls are TRBV10-1 and TRBJ2-5; TRBD1 aligns across 11 bases. The CDR3 is 16 amino acids. Trimming at V came to 2 bases and at J to 5 bases, leaving 7 bases not matched to a gene. Germline CDR1 reads WNHNN; CDR2 reads SYGVQD (reference sequence). CDR3 sequence reads: CASSERRTGGRETQYF. DNA of the CDR3: TGCGCCAGCAGTGAGAGGAGGACAGGGGGCCGGGAGACCCAGTACTTC.

This chain connects TRBV4-3 to TRBJ2-5; D possibly corresponds to TRBD2 (6 bases). Trimming removed 4 bases from V and 4 bases from J, with 22 bases in between. CDR1 is LGHNA, CDR2 YSLEER, per germline. The CDR3 loop spans 17 amino acids. The CDR3 protein is CASSPDRAGWMGETQYF. The CDR3 DNA sequence: TGCGCCAGCAGCCCCGATAGGGCGGGGTGGATGGGAGAGACCCAGTACTTC.

This chain joins TRBV7-9 and TRBJ2-7; TRBD2 might be the D (6 bases). CDR1 SEHNR and CDR2 FQNEAQ come from the germline V gene (reference sequence). V lost 4 bases and J lost 3, with 16 bases in between. The CDR3 spans 15 residues. The CDR3 DNA reads TGTGCCAGCAGCTCCCGGGACTGGGGGGTCTACGAGCAGTACTTC. Its protein is CASSSRDWGVYEQYF. The full variable domain, with the rest looked up from reference TRBV7-9 and TRBJ2-7, is DTGVSQNPRHKITKRGQNVTFRCDPISEHNRLYWYRQTLGQGPEFLTYFQNEAQLEKSRLLSDRFSAERPKGSFSTLEIQRTEQGDSAMYLCASSSRDWGVYEQYFGPGTRLTVT.

The rearrangement uses TRBV6-6 and TRBJ1-2; 8 positions agree with TRBD1. V gave up 5 bases and J gave up 4 bases; unmatched junction bases: 9. Germline CDR1 MNHNY, CDR2 SVGAGI (reference sequence). The CDR3 sequence is 15 residues long. The CDR3 DNA reads as TGTGCCAGCAGTGGCACAGGGGGGAGTCTCTATGGCTACACCTTC. It codes for CASSGTGGSLYGYTF.